This TCR beta chain was found in a study of blood T cells in healthy people across ages. Each sample had at least 6.5 million PBMCs isolated. Points from the study as a whole: In older individuals, TCR beta diversity per million T cells was lower, falling roughly linearly with age.

A sample-barcoded 5' primer and a J-beta primer mix were used in a second PCR of roughly 7 to 11 cycles. The study obtained at least 2.5 million CDR3-containing paired-end reads from every sample. TCRdb processed the 5' RACE reads anew with MiXCR; each CDR3 protein has one entry. The data show some 700,000 distinct CDR3 sequences, approximately 21% seen once. This clonotype was recorded a few times. Its antigen is currently unknown. CDR3 length: 14 amino acids. From germline, CDR1 is MDHEN and CDR2 SYDVKM. Trimming pared 3 bases from V and 6 bases from J, leaving 15 bases between. The sample consisted of blood. The receptor comes from a man between 65 and 79 years old in good health. The V gene is TRBV28, the J gene TRBJ2-7; D perhaps matches TRBD1 (5 bases). CDR3 sequence (DNA): TGTGCCAGCAGTTTGGTCCAGGGTCCCAGCGAGCAGTACTTC. Its translation is CASSLVQGPSEQYF. The full variable domain, with the rest looked up from reference TRBV28 and TRBJ2-7, is DVKVTQSSRYLVKRTGEKVFLECVQDMDHENMFWYRQDPGLGLRLIYFSYDVKMKEKGDIPEGYSVSREKKERFSLILESASTNQTSMYLCASSLVQGPSEQYFGPGTRLTVT.